This is a list of T cell receptor beta chains from one sample in a study of cytomegalovirus exposure and HLA in healthy donors. Assay: immunoSEQ multiplex PCR; the TCRdb copy retains only in-frame clones and omits some. This sample's table has over 100,000 clones. What was sequenced was PBMCs. These receptors all come from a middle-aged man in good health and CMV-seropositive. Each CDR3 is given with its conserved first and last residue. Fields, in order: D gene, V gene, J gene, CDR3 DNA, CDR3 protein. D genes are given only for firm matches.

>-|TRBV5-6|TRBJ1-1
TGTGCCAGCAGAACGAGAAGTGACAGGATGGTGGAGGCTTTCTTT
CASRTRSDRMVEAFF
>TRBD2|TRBV11-2|TRBJ2-1
TGTGCCAGCAGCTTGTCGACTAGCGGGAGTTACAATGAGCAGTTCTTC
CASSLSTSGSYNEQFF
>TRBD2|TRBV5-1|TRBJ2-1
TGCGCCAGCAGCAAGACTAGCGGGAGCCTCTACAATGAGCAGTTCTTC
CASSKTSGSLYNEQFF
>TRBD2|TRBV13|TRBJ2-7
TGTGCCAGCAGCTTCGGACTAGCGAGAAACTACGAGCAGTACTTC
CASSFGLARNYEQYF
>TRBD2|TRBV7-9|TRBJ2-7
TGTGCCAGCAGCTCTCTAGCGGGATACTACGAGCAGTACTTC
CASSSLAGYYEQYF
>TRBD1|TRBV4-3|TRBJ2-6
TGCGCCAGCAGCCAGGACCCAGGGGGAGGGGCCAACGTCCTGACTTTC
CASSQDPGGGANVLTF
>TRBD2|TRBV19|TRBJ2-2
TGTGCCAGTAGTGCGGGACTAGCGAATACCGGGGAGCTGTTTTTT
CASSAGLANTGELFF
>-|TRBV10-2|TRBJ2-7
TGCGCCAGCAGTGAGCAGGGTATCACCTACGAGCAGTACTTC
CASSEQGITYEQYF
>-|TRBV7-3|TRBJ2-2
TGTGCCAGCAGCTTATTAACAGGGATTGCCGGGGAGCTGTTTTTT
CASSLLTGIAGELFF
>TRBD2|TRBV6-1|TRBJ2-3
TGTGCCAGCTCTCCGGGAGGGGGCACAGATACGCAGTATTTT
CASSPGGGTDTQYF
>-|TRBV29-1|TRBJ1-4
TGCAGCGTTGATCGTTCCGGACAAAATGAAAAACTGTTTTTT
CSVDRSGQNEKLFF
>TRBD2|TRBV10-3|TRBJ2-1
TGTGCCATCGGGACACTAGCGGGAGTAGGGAATGAGCAGTTCTTC
CAIGTLAGVGNEQFF
>TRBD2|TRBV29-1|TRBJ2-2
TGCAGCGTTGGACGGGGAGGGGTGGACACCGGGGAGCTGTTTTTT
CSVGRGGVDTGELFF
>TRBD2|TRBV11-2|TRBJ2-2
TGTGCCAGCATCGGTCCGGGACTACCGAACACCGGGGAGCTGTTTTTT
CASIGPGLPNTGELFF
>-|TRBV7-2|TRBJ1-1
TGTGCCAGCAGCACTTACTTTCGGGGGGGCCACACTGAAGCTTTCTTT
CASSTYFRGGHTEAFF
>-|TRBV4-1|TRBJ2-7
TGCGCCAGCAGCGCCCGGGACACTTCCTACGAGCAGTACTTC
CASSARDTSYEQYF
>-|TRBV6-6|TRBJ1-1
TGTGCCAGCAGTTACCCACAGGGTGGTAACACTGAAGCTCTCTTT
CASSYPQGGNTEALF
>-|TRBV28|TRBJ1-1
-
CASSSSRGSSFF
>TRBD1|TRBV7-2|TRBJ2-4
TGTGCCAGCAGCGACAGGGGCGGGATTCAGTACTTC
CASSDRGGIQYF
>TRBD1|TRBV28|TRBJ2-7
TGTGCCAGCAGTACGACCGGGACAGGGGTAGGAAAGTACGAGCAGTACTTC
CASSTTGTGVGKYEQYF
>-|TRBV6-5|TRBJ2-2
TGTGCCAGCAGACGCCAGGTCGGGGAGCTGTTTTTT
CASRRQVGELFF
>-|TRBV5-8|TRBJ2-1
TGTGCCAGCAGCCCAGGACAAGGCAAGGACAATGAGCAGTTCTTC
CASSPGQGKDNEQFF
>-|TRBV28|TRBJ1-1
TGTGCCAGCATACCTCGGGTGAACACTGAAGCTTTCTTT
CASIPRVNTEAFF
>TRBD2|TRBV14|TRBJ2-5
TGTGCCAGCAGCCACTCCGGTACCAGCGGGAAAGAGACCCAGTACTTC
CASSHSGTSGKETQYF